This passage covers 21 T cell receptor beta chains from one sample sequenced in a study of T cell repertoires in cytomegalovirus infection. TCRdb fed the reads into MiXCR, producing one record per CDR3 protein. Of hundreds of thousands of distinct CDR3 sequences in the sample, approximately 24% are singletons; the top ten hold 7.5% to 9%. The sequencing sample was made of CD8+ T cells from PBMCs. These TCRs come from a human donor in good health (CMV status not recorded). Some clones in this sample may be carry-over from other donors' samples.

V is TRBV7-9 and J is TRBJ1-5; D might be TRBD1 (6 bases). The germline gives CDR1 SEHNR, CDR2 FQNEAQ (reference sequence). The CDR3 spans 16 residues. Trimming took 5 bases from V and 0 from J, leaving 14 bases between them. The CDR3 bases are TGTGCCAGCAGCGCTCGACAGGAGGATAGCAATCAGCCCCAGCATTTT. Encoded protein: CASSARQEDSNQPQHF.

This clonotype was observed a handful of times. The chain couples TRBV29-1 to TRBJ1-2; no firm D call. The germline CDR1 and CDR2 sequences are SQVTM and ANQGSEA. V was trimmed by 7 bases and J by 8 bases, leaving 17 bases between them. The CDR3 extends over 12 amino acids. The CDR3 DNA follows: TGCAGCGCCCCGGGGTCCCTGGGAGGCTACACCTTC. It translates to CSAPGSLGGYTF.

This clonotype was seen only a few times. The V call is TRBV12-3 or TRBV12-4, the J call TRBJ1-2, with D hard to call. CDR3 length equals 14 residues. V was trimmed by 1 base and J by 5 bases, leaving 11 bases between them. CDR3 residues: CASSLEVTAYGYTF. In nucleotides, the CDR3 is TGTGCCAGCAGTTTAGAGGTGACCGCATATGGCTACACCTTC.

The chain uses TRBV20-1 and TRBJ1-6; no firm D call. In germline, CDR1 is DFQATT, CDR2 SNEGSKA (reference sequence). The CDR3 is 17 amino acids. The ends were cut back, 0 bases at V and 8 bases at J, with 20 bases in the middle. CDR3 sequence: CSARDLVRGVPYSPLHF. The CDR3 DNA reads TGCAGTGCTAGAGACCTAGTACGGGGTGTGCCGTATTCACCCCTCCACTTT.

In this sample, this clonotype turned up many times. The genes are TRBV7-2 and TRBJ1-2; 7 nucleotides line up with TRBD1. The V gene's germline CDR1 is SGHTA and CDR2 FQGNSA. The CDR3 is 18 residues long. With 2 bases clipped from V and 1 base from J, the junction kept 13 bases outside the gene matches. The CDR3 protein is CASSLHEGARPLNYGYTF. CDR3 sequence (DNA): TGTGCCAGCAGCTTACATGAGGGGGCGCGACCTCTTAACTATGGCTACACCTTC.

This clonotype was picked up one time. The junction and the germline gene differ at one end; a read error may be behind it. The chain links TRBV12-3 or TRBV12-4 to TRBJ2-7, with 7 bases identical to TRBD1. The CDR3 extends over 13 amino acids. CDR3 residues: CASGLAGGYEQYF. DNA for the CDR3: TGTGCCAGCGGTTTAGCAGGGGGCTACGAGCAGTACTTC.

This clonotype has only a few counts. This may come from a read error, since a much larger clone is one base off. CDR3 sequence: CASSAGIYNEQFF. CDR3 in DNA: TGTGCCAGCAGCGCCGGGATCTACAATGAGCAGTTCTTC. The chain carries TRBV9 and TRBJ2-1, with a tentative D call TRBD2 (5 bases). CDR3 length: 13 residues. V was pared by 3 bases and J by 3 bases, with 7 bases between. Germline CDR1 SGDLS, CDR2 YYNGEE.

This clonotype was seen at least ten times. The chain is built from TRBV6-1 and TRBJ2-1; tentative D call: TRBD2 (5 bases). This CDR3 region has 16 residues. Germline V CDR1 and CDR2: MNHNS, SASEGT. Trimming removed 0 bases from V and 0 bases from J, with 9 bases in between. The CDR3 coding sequence is TGTGCCAGCAGTGAAGCGGAGGTGAGCTCCTACAATGAGCAGTTCTTC. Protein sequence: CASSEAEVSSYNEQFF.

The CDR3 sequence: CASRTGSGGDDEQFF. In nucleotides, the CDR3 is TGTGCCAGCAGGACGGGGAGCGGGGGGGACGATGAGCAGTTCTTC. The rearrangement links TRBV7-6 to TRBJ2-1; 10 positions agree with TRBD2. The CDR3 is 15 residues long. The junction had 10 bases not matched to a gene; V was cut back by 6 bases and J by 8 bases. Germline V gives CDR1 SGHVS, CDR2 FNYEAQ.

The rearrangement links TRBV19 to TRBJ1-1; unclear D gene. From germline, CDR1 is LNHDA and CDR2 SQIVND (reference sequence). The CDR3 contains 13 residues. Trimming pared 3 bases from V and 1 base from J, leaving 6 bases between. CDR3 bases: TGTGCCAGTAGTATGAACGGGAACACTGAAGCTTTCTTT. It codes for CASSMNGNTEAFF.

This chain connects TRBV7-9 to TRBJ2-2, with TRBD1 matching 9 bases. V lost 5 bases and J lost 4; bases outside the gene matches: 11. This CDR3 is built from 17 residues. From germline, CDR1 is SEHNR and CDR2 FQNEAQ (reference sequence). The CDR3 nucleotides read TGTGCCAGCAGCACGAGAACGGGACAGGGCATCACCGGGGAGCTGTTTTTT. This gives the protein CASSTRTGQGITGELFF.

This clonotype was counted many times. The chain links TRBV7-8 to TRBJ2-2; 8 nucleotides align to TRBD2. Germline V gene data show CDR1 as SGHVS and CDR2 as FQNEAQ. This CDR3 is built from 15 residues. Unmatched junction bases numbered 8, after V lost 5 bases and J lost 6 bases. The CDR3 coding sequence is TGTGCCAGCAGCCAAGGGACTAGGTCAGCCGGGGAGCTGTTTTTT. It encodes CASSQGTRSAGELFF.

This clonotype occurred many times. This chain's CDR3 is CASSFGGDTANYGYTF. CDR3 DNA sequence: TGTGCCAGCAGCTTTGGGGGGGACACCGCGAACTATGGCTACACCTTC. The genes are TRBV7-9 and TRBJ1-2, with TRBD1 as a possible D gene (6 bases). Germline V CDR1 and CDR2: SEHNR, FQNEAQ (reference sequence). V dropped 3 bases and J dropped 2 bases, with 16 bases sitting between them. The CDR3 is 16 residues long.

This clonotype was seen only a few times. V gene TRBV5-5 combines with J gene TRBJ1-2; D may be TRBD1 (6 bases). CDR1 and CDR2 (germline): SGHKS, YYEKEE (reference sequence). The V end was cut by 7 bases, the J end by 3 bases, with 22 bases between. The CDR3 covers 16 residues. The CDR3 DNA is TGTGCCAGCGGCCATCCTCGGGACATCTCATACTATGGCTACACCTTC. Translation: CASGHPRDISYYGYTF. The variable domain in full, completed from reference TRBV5-5 and TRBJ1-2, reads DAGVTQSPTHLIKTRGQQVTLRCSPISGHKSVSWYQQVLGQGPQFIFQYYEKEERGRGNFPDRFSARQFPNYSSELNVNALLLGDSALYLCASGHPRDISYYGYTFGSGTRLTVV.

V and J are TRBV24-1 and TRBJ2-2; D perhaps matches TRBD1 (6 bases). The CDR3 is 13 amino acids. Per germline, CDR1 KGHDR and CDR2 SFDVKD. The germline V and J ends were trimmed by 8 bases and 5 bases, with 11 bases remaining between them. The CDR3 here is CATKNTGTGELFF. In DNA, the CDR3 is TGTGCCACCAAAAACACAGGGACCGGGGAGCTGTTTTTT.

The genes are TRBV14 and TRBJ2-3, with D maybe TRBD2 (6 bases). The V gene's germline CDR1 is SGHDN and CDR2 FVKESK. This CDR3 is built from 15 residues. V lost 5 bases to trimming and J lost 1 base, with 13 bases between them. DNA of the CDR3: TGTGCCAGCAGCTCCCTGCGGGGCGGCACAGATACGCAGTATTTT. The encoded protein is CASSSLRGGTDTQYF.

In this sample, this clonotype turned up many times. The chain employs TRBV6-1 and TRBJ1-6; the D gene is possibly TRBD1 (5 bases). The ends were cut back, 6 bases at V and 5 bases at J, with 17 bases in the middle. From germline, CDR1 is MNHNS and CDR2 SASEGT. This CDR3 is 16 amino acids long. CDR3 loop: CASSPTGAVHNSPLHF. In nucleotides, the CDR3 is TGTGCCAGCAGCCCCACAGGTGCCGTCCATAATTCACCCCTCCACTTT.

The chain uses TRBV11-3 and TRBJ2-1; no clear D. CDR1 and CDR2 (germline): SGHNT, YENEEA. The CDR3 totals 15 residues. V lost 7 bases to trimming and J lost 5 bases, with 18 bases between them. Here the CDR3 reads CASTPPEAGNNEQFF. Here the CDR3 DNA reads TGTGCCAGCACCCCCCCAGAGGCTGGGAACAATGAGCAGTTCTTC. Drawing the rest from reference TRBV11-3 and TRBJ2-1, the complete variable domain is EAGVVQSPRYKIIEKKQPVAFWCNPISGHNTLYWYLQNLGQGPELLIRYENEEAVDDSQLPKDRFSAERLKGVDSTLKIQPAELGDSAVYLCASTPPEAGNNEQFFGPGTRLTVL.

This clonotype was seen only a few times. The V and J genes are TRBV29-1 and TRBJ2-1; tentative D call: TRBD2 (5 bases). Trimming shortened V by 4 bases and J by 5 bases, and 6 bases separated the two germline ends. CDR3 length equals 11 residues. CDR1 and CDR2 from the germline V gene are SQVTM and ANQGSEA. CDR3 DNA: TGCAGCGTTGTCGGGAACAATGAGCAGTTCTTC. Encoded protein: CSVVGNNEQFF.

The table lists this clonotype with many counts. This chain joins TRBV27 and TRBJ2-1, with a weak D call TRBD2 (5 bases). From germline, CDR1 is MNHEY and CDR2 SMNVEV (reference sequence). V was cut by 5 bases and J by 0 bases, with 8 bases left in between. This CDR3 is built from 14 residues. In DNA form, the CDR3 reads TGTGCCAGCAGTAATAGCGACTCCTACAATGAGCAGTTCTTC. Its protein is CASSNSDSYNEQFF.

This clonotype was found a few times. The genes are TRBV27 and TRBJ2-5; tentative D call: TRBD1 (6 bases). The germline V and J ends were trimmed by 7 bases and 5 bases, with 8 bases remaining between them. Germline V lookup: CDR1 MNHEY, CDR2 SMNVEV (reference sequence). CDR3 length: 11 amino acids. The CDR3 here is CASIRGETQYF. Written as DNA, the CDR3 is TGTGCCAGCATTAGGGGGGAGACCCAGTACTTC.